This T cell receptor beta chain originates from a study of cytomegalovirus exposure and HLA in healthy donors. Use of 60 Vbeta and 13 Jbeta primers characterized the PCR. Method: immunoSEQ multiplex PCR; TCRdb's copy keeps in-frame clones and lacks some. The repertoire holds under 150,000 clones, with 78% as singletons. Study results and limitations: Reports showed the classifier diagnosing cytomegalovirus status with high specificity and sensitivity. There were reportedly fewer N-insertions in an Asian-associated ancestry cluster than the approximately 670-donor mean, in a later analysis.

About this clone itself: Antigen: not known.

This CDR3 comprises 16 residues. V was clipped by 1 base and J by 4 bases; unmatched bases: 8. Germline values: CDR1 SSHAT, CDR2 FNYEAQ (reference sequence). Material for sequencing was PBMCs. This chain uses TRBV7-7 with TRBJ2-5; 8 bases map to TRBD2. This TCR was recovered from a man aged 35 to 55 in good health and CMV-seropositive. The CDR3 sequence is CASSLGATSGRETQYF. In nucleotides, the CDR3 is TGTGCCAGCAGCTTAGGGGCCACTAGCGGTCGAGAGACCCAGTACTTC. The variable domain in full, with the rest retrieved from reference TRBV7-7 and TRBJ2-5, is GAGVSQSPRYKVTKRGQDVTLRCDPISSHATLYWYQQALGQGPEFLTYFNYEAQPDKSGLPSDRFSAERPEGSISTLTIQRTEQRDSAMYRCASSLGATSGRETQYFGPGTRLLVL.